The rows below give T cell receptor beta chains drawn from one sample of a study of blood T cells in healthy people across ages. One entry per CDR3 protein results from TCRdb running MiXCR on the 5' RACE reads. The sample consists of 1,100,000 or so distinct CDR3 sequences, 35% to 50% of them appearing once. Sequencing was performed on blood. Receptors were obtained from a woman aged 55-70 years in good health. The CDR3 runs from the conserved cysteine through the conserved F or W. A D gene is named only where the DNA matches it firmly. Some rows have no size entry. The others give once, few or many, or a class for an expanded clone.

D: .
size: .
V: TRBV12-3/TRBV12-4
J: TRBJ1-1
CDR3: CASSMGGTEAFF
DNA: TGTGCCAGCAGTATGGGCGGGACTGAAGCTTTCTTT

D: .
size: .
V: TRBV27
J: TRBJ1-2
CDR3: CASSLSPNYGYTF
DNA: TGTGCCAGCAGTTTGTCGCCCAACTATGGCTACACCTTC

D: TRBD1
size: few
V: TRBV20-1
J: TRBJ2-6
CDR3: CSARGQGTSGANVLTF
DNA: TGCAGTGCTAGGGGACAGGGTACCTCTGGGGCCAACGTCCTGACTTTC

D: .
size: few
V: TRBV27
J: TRBJ1-1
CDR3: CASSLGVRADTEAFF
DNA: TGTGCCAGCAGTTTGGGTGTACGGGCGGACACTGAAGCTTTCTTT

D: TRBD2
size: few
V: TRBV20-1
J: TRBJ2-7
CDR3: CSAIWTSGSYEQYF
DNA: TGCAGTGCTATCTGGACTAGCGGCTCCTACGAGCAGTACTTC

D: .
size: .
V: TRBV28
J: TRBJ2-2
CDR3: CASRPTLGMNTGELFF
DNA: TGTGCCAGCAGACCGACACTCGGGATGAACACCGGGGAGCTGTTTTTT

D: TRBD2
size: few
V: TRBV11-2
J: TRBJ2-1
CDR3: CASSLSSGINEQFF
DNA: TGTGCCAGCAGCTTATCTAGCGGGATCAATGAGCAGTTCTTC

D: TRBD1
size: .
V: TRBV5-5
J: TRBJ1-2
CDR3: CASRGGKGYGYTF
DNA: TGTGCCAGCAGAGGGGGCAAGGGCTATGGCTACACCTTC

D: TRBD1
size: .
V: TRBV20-1
J: TRBJ2-3
CDR3: CSARATLPLTDRQVRTSTDTQYF
DNA: TGCAGTGCTAGAGCTACTCTGCCCCTCACGGACAGGCAAGTCCGGACGAGCACAGATACGCAGTATTTT

D: .
size: .
V: TRBV7-2
J: TRBJ2-1
CDR3: CASSLLSAASRYNEQFF
DNA: TGTGCCAGCAGCTTATTATCCGCTGCTAGCAGATACAATGAGCAGTTCTTC

D: .
size: .
V: TRBV5-1
J: TRBJ2-7
CDR3: CASRPDSPDDEQYF
DNA: TGCGCCAGCAGACCGGACAGCCCGGATGACGAGCAGTACTTC

D: TRBD2
size: .
V: TRBV4-1
J: TRBJ2-5
CDR3: CASSQLAGVAETQYF
DNA: TGCGCCAGCAGCCAACTAGCGGGAGTAGCAGAGACCCAGTACTTC

D: TRBD1
size: few
V: TRBV6-6
J: TRBJ1-2
CDR3: CASSSLQRTGVGYGYTF
DNA: TGTGCCAGCAGTTCGCTACAACGGACAGGGGTTGGCTATGGCTACACCTTC

D: TRBD2
size: .
V: TRBV6-5
J: TRBJ2-7
CDR3: CASSRGGVGYEQYF
DNA: TGTGCCAGCAGTCGGGGGGGCGTCGGCTACGAGCAGTACTTC

D: TRBD2
size: .
V: TRBV20-1
J: TRBJ2-1
CDR3: CSARDRLAHGNEQFF
DNA: TGCAGTGCTAGAGATCGACTAGCCCACGGCAATGAGCAGTTCTTC

D: TRBD2
size: few
V: TRBV7-8
J: TRBJ2-7
CDR3: CASSSGVAGGNEQYF
DNA: TGTGCCAGCAGCTCGGGGGTGGCGGGAGGGAATGAGCAGTACTTC

D: TRBD1
size: .
V: TRBV28
J: TRBJ2-1
CDR3: CASKLTGIYNEQFF
DNA: TGTGCCAGCAAATTGACAGGGATATACAATGAGCAGTTCTTC

D: .
size: .
V: TRBV20-1
J: TRBJ2-6
CDR3: CSARDGTGANVLTF
DNA: TGCAGTGCTAGAGATGGTACCGGGGCCAACGTCCTGACTTTC

D: .
size: .
V: TRBV14
J: TRBJ2-5
CDR3: CASSQAPAGETQYF
DNA: TGTGCCAGCAGCCAAGCCCCAGCAGGAGAGACCCAGTACTTC

D: TRBD2
size: few
V: TRBV20-1
J: TRBJ2-1
CDR3: CSARDWASGYNEQFF
DNA: TGCAGTGCTAGAGATTGGGCTAGCGGTTACAATGAGCAGTTCTTC

D: .
size: few
V: TRBV20-1
J: TRBJ2-7
CDR3: CSATEGFITYEQYF
DNA: TGCAGTGCCACTGAGGGATTCATTACCTACGAGCAGTACTTC

D: .
size: .
V: TRBV7-2
J: TRBJ2-4
CDR3: CASSVSPGNIQYF
DNA: TGTGCCAGCAGCGTTAGCCCGGGAAACATTCAGTACTTC

D: TRBD1
size: .
V: TRBV20-1
J: TRBJ2-3
CDR3: CSAHPGTGAYTQYF
DNA: TGCAGTGCTCATCCCGGGACAGGGGCTTATACGCAGTATTTT

D: .
size: many
V: TRBV3-1
J: TRBJ2-5
CDR3: CASSQGGQGSRETQYF
DNA: TGTGCCAGCAGCCAAGGAGGTCAGGGTAGTCGGGAGACCCAGTACTTC

D: .
size: .
V: TRBV27
J: TRBJ2-1
CDR3: CASSLRSNEQFF
DNA: TGTGCCAGCAGTTTAAGGTCTAATGAGCAGTTCTTC

D: TRBD1
size: few
V: TRBV6-6
J: TRBJ2-3
CDR3: CASSYTGAADTQYF
DNA: TGTGCCAGCAGTTACACAGGGGCCGCGGATACGCAGTATTTT

D: .
size: few
V: TRBV20-1
J: TRBJ1-2
CDR3: CSAKGLGGYTF
DNA: TGCAGTGCTAAGGGTTTAGGTGGCTACACCTTC

D: TRBD1
size: once
V: TRBV2
J: TRBJ2-7
CDR3: CASNGQGNYEQYF
DNA: TGTGCCAGCAACGGACAGGGAAACTACGAGCAGTACTTC

D: .
size: few
V: TRBV20-1
J: TRBJ2-1
CDR3: CSARGTGLGNEQFF
DNA: TGCAGTGCTAGAGGAACAGGGCTGGGCAATGAGCAGTTCTTC

D: .
size: many
V: TRBV12-3/TRBV12-4
J: TRBJ2-5
CDR3: CASSLGVRTQYF
DNA: TGTGCCAGCAGTTTAGGCGTCAGGACCCAGTACTTC

D: TRBD2
size: .
V: TRBV19
J: TRBJ2-1
CDR3: CASSIGPSGSSYNEQFF
DNA: TGTGCCAGTAGTATAGGCCCTAGCGGAAGCTCCTACAATGAGCAGTTCTTC

D: .
size: .
V: TRBV3-1
J: TRBJ2-7
CDR3: CASSRVAGSPYEQYF
DNA: TGTGCCAGCAGCCGGGTGGCGGGGTCCCCCTACGAGCAGTACTTC

D: .
size: .
V: TRBV12-3/TRBV12-4
J: TRBJ1-4
CDR3: CASSKHREGKLFF
DNA: TGTGCCAGCAGTAAACACAGGGAGGGAAAACTGTTTTTT

D: TRBD1
size: .
V: TRBV11-2
J: TRBJ2-4
CDR3: CASSLDRRNIQYF
DNA: TGTGCCAGCAGCTTGGACAGGCGGAACATTCAGTACTTC

D: .
size: .
V: TRBV3-1
J: TRBJ1-6
CDR3: CASSQDQVWAARDSPLHF
DNA: TGTGCCAGCAGCCAAGATCAGGTTTGGGCCGCGAGGGATTCACCCCTCCACTTT

D: .
size: .
V: TRBV27
J: TRBJ1-4
CDR3: CASSLSQAREKLFF
DNA: TGTGCCAGCAGTTTAAGTCAGGCCAGAGAAAAACTGTTTTTT

D: TRBD1
size: .
V: TRBV9
J: TRBJ2-1
CDR3: CASSDRGGDYNEQFF
DNA: TGTGCCAGCAGCGACAGGGGTGGTGATTACAATGAGCAGTTCTTC

D: .
size: .
V: TRBV27
J: TRBJ2-3
CDR3: CASSLWAGTDTQYF
DNA: TGTGCCAGCAGTTTATGGGCGGGCACAGATACGCAGTATTTT

D: .
size: .
V: TRBV27
J: TRBJ2-5
CDR3: CASSFAGWETQYF
DNA: TGTGCCAGCAGTTTTGCGGGATGGGAGACCCAGTACTTC

D: TRBD1
size: many
V: TRBV9
J: TRBJ2-1
CDR3: CASSFRGSVDEQFF
DNA: TGTGCCAGCAGCTTCAGGGGGTCTGTCGATGAGCAGTTCTTC

D: .
size: few
V: TRBV6-6
J: TRBJ2-4
CDR3: CASYGQIAKNIQYF
DNA: TGTGCCAGCTACGGCCAAATAGCCAAAAACATTCAGTACTTC

D: .
size: .
V: TRBV28
J: TRBJ1-5
CDR3: CASSLVDSIGDQPQHF
DNA: TGTGCCAGCAGTTTGGTTGACTCGATTGGGGATCAGCCCCAGCATTTT